This T cell receptor beta chain was identified during a study of cytotoxic CD8 clonotypes in ibrutinib-treated CLL. About the research overall: Partial responses totalled about 24 and complete responses 2; after median 68 months, approximately 15 remained remitted and around twelve progressed.

Assay: immunoSEQ multiplex PCR; the TCRdb copy retains only in-frame clones and omits some. The table lists over 100,000 clones, around 85% of them singletons. Trimming at V came to 2 bases and at J to 2 bases, leaving 5 bases not matched to a gene. The germline V gene encodes CDR1 MDHEN and CDR2 SYDVKM. The CDR3 spans 15 residues. This TCR came from a human donor with chronic lymphocytic leukemia. The V call is TRBV28, the J call TRBJ1-2, with 7 nucleotides matching TRBD1. This material consisted of PBMCs, taken after 24 months of ibrutinib treatment. CDR3 sequence (DNA): TGTGCCAGCAGTTTAGCTTCGACAGGGAACTATGGCTACACCTTC. It specifies CASSLASTGNYGYTF.